One sample yielded the 18 T cell receptor beta chains listed below, sequenced in a study of cytomegalovirus exposure and HLA in healthy donors. The PCR employed 60 Vbeta primers together with 13 Jbeta primers. Libraries were prepared by immunoSEQ multiplex PCR; TCRdb keeps only in-frame clonotypes and omits some of them. Of 65,000 to 95,000 clones in the sample, 75% were seen once. The sequenced material came from PBMCs. Receptors originate from a man between 70 and 80 years old in good health and CMV-seronegative.

V and J are TRBV2 and TRBJ1-1, with D perhaps TRBD1 (5 bases). V was clipped by 2 bases and J by 2 bases, with 9 bases between them. The CDR3 contains 14 residues. Germline values: CDR1 SNHLY, CDR2 FYNNEI. CDR3 sequence reads: CASSEQGVNTEAFF. In DNA form, the CDR3 reads TGTGCCAGCAGTGAACAAGGGGTAAACACTGAAGCTTTCTTT.

The chain has TRBV5-1 and TRBJ2-5; possible D gene TRBD2, 5 bases. The CDR3 extends over 14 amino acids. With 1 base removed from V and 5 bases from J, the gap between germline ends came to 12 bases. In germline, CDR1 is SGHRS, CDR2 YFSETQ. This CDR3 reads CASSLQAEVETQYF. The CDR3 DNA reads TGCGCCAGCAGCTTGCAGGCGGAGGTGGAGACCCAGTACTTC.

Only a few counts were recorded for this clone. The chain couples TRBV19 to TRBJ1-1, with TRBD1 matching 8 bases. The V gene end was trimmed by 5 bases and the J gene end by 5 bases; junction bases not matched to a gene: 13. CDR1 and CDR2 (germline): LNHDA, SQIVND (reference sequence). This CDR3 is built from 16 residues. The CDR3 sequence: CASSSSNDRGGTEAFF. The CDR3, as DNA: TGTGCCAGTAGTTCATCCAATGACAGGGGAGGAACTGAAGCTTTCTTT.

The chain carries TRBV5-6 and TRBJ2-7; TRBD1 might be the D (6 bases). The CDR3 loop spans 15 amino acids. V shed 4 bases and J shed 7 bases, with 21 bases lying between them. Germline V gene sequence: CDR1 SGHDT, CDR2 YYEEEE. CDR3 nucleotide sequence: TGTGCCAGCAGCACCGGACAGCGAGTACGACTGGAGCAGTACTTC. Translating it yields CASSTGQRVRLEQYF.

J is TRBJ2-3 and V is TRBV6-1; the match to TRBD2 covers 10 bases. CDR3 length equals 15 residues. V lost 2 bases and J lost 4; bases outside the gene matches: 3. Germline V CDR1 and CDR2: MNHNS, SASEGT. CDR3 residues: CASSELAGAPDTQYF. For the CDR3, the DNA is TGTGCCAGCAGTGAACTAGCGGGAGCCCCAGATACGCAGTATTTT.

As concerns this clone: One end of the junction varies from germline; a read error may be responsible. The chain recombines TRBV7-9 with TRBJ2-7, with 8 bases that match TRBD2. CDR1 and CDR2 from the germline V gene are SEHNR and FQNEAQ (reference sequence). This CDR3 has 14 amino acids. CDR3 in DNA: TGTTCCAGCAGCTTAGGACTAGCCTACCACGAGCAGTACTTC. Its translation: CSSSLGLAYHEQYF. Together with reference TRBV7-9 and TRBJ2-7, the CDR3 gives the full variable domain: DTGVSQNPRHKITKRGQNVTFRCDPISEHNRLYWYRQTLGQGPEFLTYFQNEAQLEKSRLLSDRFSAERPKGSFSTLEIQRTEQGDSAMYLCSSSLGLAYHEQYFGPGTRLTVT.

V gene TRBV29-1 combines with J gene TRBJ2-5; the match to TRBD2 covers 9 bases. CDR1 and CDR2 from the germline V gene are SQVTM and ANQGSEA. The CDR3 has 15 amino acids. V trimming: 4 bases; J trimming: 7 bases; junction bases outside the gene matches: 13. The CDR3, as DNA: TGCAGCGTTGCCCTCAGCGGGGGGATGATCCTGACCCAGTACTTC. Translation gives CSVALSGGMILTQYF.

This clone was counted a few times. The V gene is TRBV29-1, the J gene TRBJ1-4, with 7 bases lining up with TRBD1. The J segment lost 4 bases and the V segment lost 5 bases, leaving 10 bases of the junction unmatched. Per germline, CDR1 SQVTM and CDR2 ANQGSEA. The CDR3 has 15 amino acids. The CDR3 DNA follows: TGCAGCGTTCAAATAGGGGGACAGAGTAATGAAAAACTGTTTTTT. Protein: CSVQIGGQSNEKLFF.

The chain links TRBV5-1 to TRBJ2-6, with D perhaps TRBD2 (5 bases). Per germline, CDR1 SGHRS and CDR2 YFSETQ. V lost 7 bases and J 0 bases, leaving 11 bases between the germline ends. This CDR3 is built from 15 residues. CDR3 nucleotides: TGCGCCAGCGGGAGAGGGTTCTCTGGGGCCAACGTCCTGACTTTC. It specifies CASGRGFSGANVLTF.

V and J are TRBV10-3 and TRBJ1-2; 8 bases map to TRBD1. This CDR3 has 13 amino acids. Germline CDR1 reads ENHRY; CDR2 reads SYGVKD. The ends lost 2 bases at V and 4 bases at J; junction bases unmatched: 0. The CDR3: CAISEGTGYGYTF. For the CDR3, the DNA is TGTGCCATCAGTGAGGGGACAGGCTATGGCTACACCTTC.

This clone was counted many times. This rearrangement joins TRBV6-6 to TRBJ1-1; TRBD1 matches 8 bases. The V and J ends lost 2 bases and 7 bases, in that order; junction bases with no gene match: 9. CDR3 size: 15 residues. CDR1 and CDR2 (germline): MNHNY, SVGAGI (reference sequence). The CDR3 bases are TGTGCCAGCAGTTACCCCAGGGGGCTGGAGGGTGAAGCTTTCTTT. As protein: CASSYPRGLEGEAFF.

This chain links TRBV5-1 with TRBJ2-7; no clear D gene. Germline V gives CDR1 SGHRS, CDR2 YFSETQ. This CDR3 comprises 14 residues. The V and J ends lost 4 bases and 5 bases respectively, with 16 bases between them. The CDR3: CASSPGSFSDEQYF. The DNA for the CDR3 is TGCGCCAGCAGCCCCGGGTCCTTTTCGGACGAGCAGTACTTC.

The V call is TRBV10-2, the J call TRBJ1-5, with 9 bases identical to TRBD1. The V segment lost 3 bases and the J segment 6 bases; nucleotides outside the gene matches: 6. The CDR3 is 15 residues long. Germline V CDR1 and CDR2: WSHSY, SAAADI. CDR3 sequence reads: CASSDRTGASQPQHF. The CDR3 nucleotides are TGCGCCAGCAGTGATAGGACAGGGGCCAGTCAGCCCCAGCATTTT.

This chain joins TRBV11-2 and TRBJ1-2; D not certain. Trimming shortened V by 0 bases and J by 2 bases, and 4 bases separated the two germline ends. This CDR3 is 13 amino acids long. Germline lookup yields CDR1 SGHAT and CDR2 FQNNGV. The DNA for the CDR3 is TGTGCCAGCAGCTTAGATCTAAACTATGGCTACACCTTC. It yields the protein CASSLDLNYGYTF.

This chain uses TRBV7-2 with TRBJ2-7; the D gene is possibly TRBD2 (5 bases). The ends were cut back, 2 bases at V and 3 bases at J, with 11 bases in the middle. The germline V gene encodes CDR1 SGHTA and CDR2 FQGNSA. This CDR3 has 14 residues. The CDR3 coding sequence is TGTGCCAGCAGCTTATTGGGCGGGTTCTACGAGCAGTACTTC. It specifies CASSLLGGFYEQYF.

The chain combines TRBV11-3 with TRBJ2-3; tentatively, D is TRBD1 (6 bases). The V and J ends lost 4 bases and 4 bases respectively, with 12 bases between them. CDR1 SGHNT and CDR2 YENEEA come from the germline V gene. This CDR3 is built from 14 residues. CDR3 bases: TGTGCCAGCAGCTCCGGCAGGGGCGCAGATACGCAGTATTTT. It specifies CASSSGRGADTQYF.

A word on this clone: This sample includes further DNA sequences coding for the same CDR3. This chain joins TRBV9 and TRBJ1-4; D ambiguous. Germline CDR1 reads SGDLS; CDR2 reads YYNGEE. The V end lost 3 bases, the J end lost 1 base, and 7 bases lay between the germline ends. This CDR3 comprises 14 residues. The CDR3 DNA reads TGTGCCAGCAGCGGAGGGAGAACTAATGAAAAACTGTTTTTT. Translation gives CASSGGRTNEKLFF.

The J gene is TRBJ2-1, the V gene TRBV6-6, with 7 bases fitting TRBD2. The CDR3 spans 16 residues. Germline V gene sequence: CDR1 MNHNY, CDR2 SVGAGI (reference sequence). With 2 bases clipped from V and 6 bases from J, the junction kept 10 bases outside the gene matches. This CDR3 reads CASSYGGTTIFNEQFF. The CDR3 region has the DNA TGTGCCAGCAGTTACGGTGGGACTACCATATTCAATGAGCAGTTCTTC.